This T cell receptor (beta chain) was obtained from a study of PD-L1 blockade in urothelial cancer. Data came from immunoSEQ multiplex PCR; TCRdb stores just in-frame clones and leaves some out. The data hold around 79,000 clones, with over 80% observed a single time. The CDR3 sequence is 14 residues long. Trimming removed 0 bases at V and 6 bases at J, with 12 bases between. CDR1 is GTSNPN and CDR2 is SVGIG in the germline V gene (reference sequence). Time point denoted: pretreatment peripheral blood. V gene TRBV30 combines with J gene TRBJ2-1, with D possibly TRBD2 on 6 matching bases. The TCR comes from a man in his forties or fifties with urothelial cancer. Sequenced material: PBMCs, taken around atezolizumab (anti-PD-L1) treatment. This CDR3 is CAWSVFAGSNEQFF. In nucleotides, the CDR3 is TGTGCCTGGAGTGTCTTTGCGGGGTCCAATGAGCAGTTCTTC.